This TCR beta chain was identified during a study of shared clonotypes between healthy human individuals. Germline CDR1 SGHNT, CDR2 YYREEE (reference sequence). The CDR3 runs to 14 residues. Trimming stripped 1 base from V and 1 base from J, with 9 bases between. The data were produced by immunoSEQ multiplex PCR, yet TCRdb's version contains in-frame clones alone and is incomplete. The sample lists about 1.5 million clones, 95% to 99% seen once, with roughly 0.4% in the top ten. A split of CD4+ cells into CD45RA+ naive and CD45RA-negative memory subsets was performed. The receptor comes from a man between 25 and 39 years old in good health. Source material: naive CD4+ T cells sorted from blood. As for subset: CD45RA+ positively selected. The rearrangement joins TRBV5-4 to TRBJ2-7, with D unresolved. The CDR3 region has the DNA TGTGCCAGCAGCTTGCCTGGGCAGTCCTACGAGCAGTACTTC. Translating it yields CASSLPGQSYEQYF.